The rows below give T cell receptor beta chains drawn from one sample of a study of brain metastases from non-small cell lung cancer. Assay: immunoSEQ multiplex PCR; the TCRdb copy retains only in-frame clones and omits some. The repertoire has about 2,700 clones, approximately 90% of them found once; the top ten carry around 4.1%. The sample taken for sequencing was primary lung tumor tissue. These receptors originate from a donor at least 40 years old with non-small cell lung cancer. Both conserved end residues are part of each CDR3. The D gene is left open where the match is weak. Some rows have no size entry. The others give once, few or many, or a class for an expanded clone.

v_gene: TRBV5-5; d_gene: TRBD2; j_gene: TRBJ2-1; abundance: -; CDR3nt: TGTGCCAGCAGCTTGTTAGCGGGAGCCATCAATGAGCAGTTCTTC; CDR3aa: CASSLLAGAINEQFF
v_gene: TRBV2; d_gene: TRBD1; j_gene: TRBJ2-3; abundance: -; CDR3nt: TGTGCCAGCGGGTCCGGACAGGGGATTAGCACAGATACGCAGTATTTT; CDR3aa: CASGSGQGISTDTQYF
v_gene: TRBV5-1; d_gene: -; j_gene: TRBJ2-7; abundance: -; CDR3nt: TGCGCCAGCAGCTTGGTTGCCAGGGGTGACTACGAGCAGTACTTC; CDR3aa: CASSLVARGDYEQYF
v_gene: TRBV28; d_gene: -; j_gene: TRBJ1-5; abundance: -; CDR3nt: TGTGCCAGCAGGGCTGTGACACCTAGCAATCAGCCCCAGCATTTT; CDR3aa: CASRAVTPSNQPQHF
v_gene: TRBV10-1; d_gene: -; j_gene: TRBJ2-1; abundance: -; CDR3nt: TGCGCCAGCAGCCAGGGGTCTGAGCAGTTCTTC; CDR3aa: CASSQGSEQFF
v_gene: TRBV29-1; d_gene: -; j_gene: TRBJ1-2; abundance: -; CDR3nt: TGCAGCGTTGAGGACGGAGGATATGGCTACACCTTC; CDR3aa: CSVEDGGYGYTF
v_gene: TRBV24-1; d_gene: TRBD1; j_gene: TRBJ1-1; abundance: -; CDR3nt: TGTGCCACCAGTCTAGACAGGGAAAGGACTGAAGCTTTCTTT; CDR3aa: CATSLDRERTEAFF
v_gene: TRBV15; d_gene: -; j_gene: TRBJ2-1; abundance: large; CDR3nt: TGTGCCACCAGCAGCCTGGGAGCGGATTACAATGAGCAGTTCTTC; CDR3aa: CATSSLGADYNEQFF
v_gene: TRBV6-1; d_gene: -; j_gene: TRBJ2-7; abundance: once; CDR3nt: TGTGCCAGCAGTGACCCCGGGACGGGCTCCTACGAGCAGTACTTC; CDR3aa: CASSDPGTGSYEQYF
v_gene: TRBV3-1/TRBV3-2; d_gene: -; j_gene: TRBJ1-3; abundance: -; CDR3nt: TGTGCCAGCAGCCCGCGGGGGTCGGGAAACACCATATATTTT; CDR3aa: CASSPRGSGNTIYF
v_gene: TRBV7-3; d_gene: TRBD1; j_gene: TRBJ2-7; abundance: -; CDR3nt: TGTGCCAGCAGCCCCGCCGGGACAGCCGTCTACGAGCAGTACTTC; CDR3aa: CASSPAGTAVYEQYF
v_gene: TRBV28; d_gene: -; j_gene: TRBJ2-2; abundance: -; CDR3nt: TGTGCCAGCAGTTTAGCAGGGAACACCGGGGAGCTGTTTTTT; CDR3aa: CASSLAGNTGELFF
v_gene: TRBV4-1; d_gene: TRBD1; j_gene: TRBJ1-1; abundance: -; CDR3nt: TGCGCCAGCAGCCGACCGACAGGGGGCGAGACTGAAGCTTTCTTT; CDR3aa: CASSRPTGGETEAFF
v_gene: TRBV19; d_gene: -; j_gene: TRBJ2-1; abundance: -; CDR3nt: TGTGCCAGTGGGAGCCAGGGTCGGAATGAGCAGTTCTTC; CDR3aa: CASGSQGRNEQFF
v_gene: TRBV7-2; d_gene: TRBD2; j_gene: TRBJ2-3; abundance: -; CDR3nt: TGTACCAGCAGCTTAGTCAGCGGGGGCCTACCTAGCACAGATACGCAGTATTTT; CDR3aa: CTSSLVSGGLPSTDTQYF
v_gene: TRBV7-9; d_gene: -; j_gene: TRBJ2-7; abundance: once; CDR3nt: TGTGCCAGCAGCTTACGCTCGGACGAGCAGTACTTC; CDR3aa: CASSLRSDEQYF
v_gene: TRBV27; d_gene: -; j_gene: TRBJ1-1; abundance: -; CDR3nt: TGTGCCAGCAGTTGGGGGGAGGGGTCTGAAGCTTTCTTT; CDR3aa: CASSWGEGSEAFF
v_gene: TRBV6-2/TRBV6-3; d_gene: TRBD2; j_gene: TRBJ2-1; abundance: -; CDR3nt: TGTGCCAGCAGTTACTCGTCTCAGCGGGGGCCCTACAATGAGCAGTTCTTC; CDR3aa: CASSYSSQRGPYNEQFF
v_gene: TRBV6-6; d_gene: TRBD1; j_gene: TRBJ2-7; abundance: -; CDR3nt: TGTGCCAGCAGTACCACAGGGGGCGAGCAGTACTTC; CDR3aa: CASSTTGGEQYF
v_gene: TRBV5-6; d_gene: -; j_gene: TRBJ1-4; abundance: -; CDR3nt: TGTGCCAGCAGCTTGGGGGGTCATGCAACTAATGAAAAACTGTTTTTT; CDR3aa: CASSLGGHATNEKLFF
v_gene: TRBV6-5; d_gene: -; j_gene: TRBJ2-7; abundance: -; CDR3nt: TGTGCCAGCAGTTGGACCCCTCCGGGCGAGCAATACTTC; CDR3aa: CASSWTPPGEQYF
v_gene: TRBV3-1/TRBV3-2; d_gene: -; j_gene: TRBJ2-3; abundance: -; CDR3nt: TGTGCCAGCAGCCAATACCGCTCCTCCGCAGATACGCAGTATTTT; CDR3aa: CASSQYRSSADTQYF
v_gene: TRBV19; d_gene: -; j_gene: TRBJ2-6; abundance: -; CDR3nt: TGTGCCAGTAGTAACAGCGGAGCTAGCTCTGGGGCCAACGTCCTGACTTTC; CDR3aa: CASSNSGASSGANVLTF
v_gene: TRBV6-5; d_gene: -; j_gene: TRBJ2-5; abundance: -; CDR3nt: TGTGCCAGCAATGGACAGTACGGGGAGATCCAGTACTTC; CDR3aa: CASNGQYGEIQYF
v_gene: TRBV2; d_gene: -; j_gene: TRBJ2-5; abundance: -; CDR3nt: TGTGCCAGCAGTGCCCAGAAAGAGACCCAGTACTTC; CDR3aa: CASSAQKETQYF
v_gene: TRBV7-9; d_gene: -; j_gene: TRBJ2-3; abundance: -; CDR3nt: TGTGCCAGCAGCTTGCCCCCCGCGGATACGCAGTATTTT; CDR3aa: CASSLPPADTQYF